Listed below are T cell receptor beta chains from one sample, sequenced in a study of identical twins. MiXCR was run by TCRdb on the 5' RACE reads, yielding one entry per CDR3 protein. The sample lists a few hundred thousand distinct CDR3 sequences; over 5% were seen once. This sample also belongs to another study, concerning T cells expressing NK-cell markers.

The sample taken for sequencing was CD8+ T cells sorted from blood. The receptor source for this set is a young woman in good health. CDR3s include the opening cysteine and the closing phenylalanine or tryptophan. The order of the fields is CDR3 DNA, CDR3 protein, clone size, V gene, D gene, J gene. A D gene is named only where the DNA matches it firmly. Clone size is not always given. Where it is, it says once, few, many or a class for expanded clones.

TGTGCCAGCAGTTCCACCCAAACGCGGGAGTGGTTGAGAGAGACCCAGTACTTC	CASSSTQTREWLRETQYF	NA	TRBV12-3/TRBV12-4	TRBD2	TRBJ2-5
TGTGCCAGTGCAGGGGGGGCCTACAATGAGCAGTTCTTC	CASAGGAYNEQFF	few	TRBV27	NA	TRBJ2-1
TGTGCCAGCAGGCCCCCGACCGTTCTCGGGCAGTACTTC	CASRPPTVLGQYF	many	TRBV2	NA	TRBJ2-7
TGCAGTGCCAAACAGGGGGACACTGAAGCTTTCTTT	CSAKQGDTEAFF	few	TRBV20-1	TRBD1	TRBJ1-1
TGCGCCAGCAGCCCTGGACAGCCATATGGCTACACCTTC	CASSPGQPYGYTF	few	TRBV5-1	NA	TRBJ1-2
TGTGCCAGCACCAAACAGGTTACTAATGAAAAACTGTTTTTT	CASTKQVTNEKLFF	NA	TRBV2	NA	TRBJ1-4
TGTGCCAGCTCACCTGAGGGCGGTTTGGACACTGAAGCTTTCTTT	CASSPEGGLDTEAFF	few	TRBV18	NA	TRBJ1-1
TGTGCCAGCACCATGAGGGGACAGTTCTATGGCTACACCTTC	CASTMRGQFYGYTF	few	TRBV5-6	TRBD1	TRBJ1-2
TGTGCCAGCAGTTTTATAGCGGGGGTGGTCTACAATGAGCAGTTCTTC	CASSFIAGVVYNEQFF	few	TRBV27	TRBD2	TRBJ2-1
TGTGCCAGCAGCTTGCCGGGACACTCCTACGAGCAGTACTTC	CASSLPGHSYEQYF	few	TRBV14	NA	TRBJ2-7